These 8 T cell receptor beta chains share one sample of origin, sequenced in a study of blood T cell repertoires in COVID-19. Assay used: immunoSEQ multiplex PCR; TCRdb lists only in-frame clones, some missing. The repertoire holds nearly 200,000 clones, with about 85% as singletons. Sequencing was performed on peripheral blood. Receptors were obtained from a human donor in a cohort sampled during active COVID-19.

To note about this clone: Compared with germline, one end of the junction differs, possibly owing to a read error. This CDR3 is also generated by other DNA sequences in the sample. The chain has TRBV12-3 or TRBV12-4 and TRBJ1-1; D not resolved. This CDR3 has 11 residues. Written as DNA, the CDR3 is TGTGCCAGCAGCTTAGGTAGTGAAGCTTTCTTT. Amino acid sequence: CASSLGSEAFF.

The chain combines TRBV2 with TRBJ1-2, with unresolved D. Germline CDR1 and CDR2: SNHLY and FYNNEI. Trimming cost V 5 bases and J 5 bases, with 12 bases left between them. The CDR3 extends over 13 amino acids. The CDR3, as DNA: TGTGCCAGCAGTATAGGGAGGAATTATGGCTACACCTTC. Amino acids: CASSIGRNYGYTF.

Of note for this clone: The same CDR3 also results from other DNA sequences found in this sample. The chain recombines TRBV30 with TRBJ1-2, with D hard to call. Trimming took 0 bases from V and 3 from J, leaving 8 bases between them. The CDR3 covers 13 residues. The germline V gene has CDR1 GTSNPN and CDR2 SVGIG (reference sequence). The CDR3 is CAWSVGQDYGYTF. The CDR3, as DNA: TGTGCCTGGAGTGTAGGCCAGGACTATGGCTACACCTTC. The entire variable domain, with the rest obtained from reference TRBV30 and TRBJ1-2, is as follows: SQTIHQWPATLVQPVGSPLSLECTVEGTSNPNLYWYRQAAGRGLQLLFYSVGIGQISSEVPQNLSASRPQDRQFILSSKKLLLSDSGFYLCAWSVGQDYGYTFGSGTRLTVV.

The chain links TRBV29-1 to TRBJ2-3; D perhaps matches TRBD2 (5 bases). Germline V CDR1 and CDR2: SQVTM, ANQGSEA. The V end lost 3 bases, the J end lost 11 bases, and 9 bases lay between the germline ends. This CDR3 region has 10 residues. Here the CDR3 reads CSVDQSGQYF. Written as DNA, the CDR3 is TGCAGCGTTGATCAGAGCGGGCAGTATTTT.

The chain couples TRBV7-2 to TRBJ2-1; no clear D. Germline CDR1 SGHTA, CDR2 FQGNSA. V dropped 4 bases and J dropped 9 bases, with 16 bases sitting between them. The CDR3 loop spans 14 amino acids. CDR3 in DNA: TGTGCCAGCAGCTCCCATGCCGTCCGGGTTGAGCAGTTCTTC. It is translated as CASSSHAVRVEQFF. Supplemented by reference TRBV7-2 and TRBJ2-1, the full variable domain reads GAGVSQSPSNKVTEKGKDVELRCDPISGHTALYWYRQSLGQGLEFLIYFQGNSAPDKSGLPSDRFSAERTGGSVSTLTIQRTQQEDSAVYLCASSSHAVRVEQFFGPGTRLTVL.

The rearrangement links TRBV14 to TRBJ1-5; 7 positions agree with TRBD1. Germline V gene lookup returns CDR1 SGHDN and CDR2 FVKESK. Trimming took 1 base from V and 0 from J; bases not matched to a gene: 3. The CDR3 is 16 amino acids. DNA for the CDR3: TGTGCCAGCAGCCAAGGTGGACAGGTTAGCAATCAGCCCCAGCATTTT. As protein: CASSQGGQVSNQPQHF.

Note on this clone: The sample carries other DNA sequences with the same CDR3. The chain carries TRBV29-1 and TRBJ1-1; D uncertain. Per the germline V gene, CDR1 is SQVTM and CDR2 is ANQGSEA. Trimming stripped 4 bases from V and 1 base from J, with 4 bases between. The CDR3 consists of 11 residues. The CDR3 nucleotides are TGCAGCGTTGCCAGGAACACTGAAGCTTTCTTT. Translation: CSVARNTEAFF.

The chain joins TRBV2 to TRBJ1-2; 8 bases are shared with TRBD1. Germline lookup yields CDR1 SNHLY and CDR2 FYNNEI. The CDR3 is made up of 13 amino acids. V was clipped by 6 bases and J by 10 bases; unmatched bases: 10. The CDR3 DNA follows: TGTGCCAGCAGAGTAGACAGGGGTAATCCCTACACCTTC. Translating it yields CASRVDRGNPYTF.